This entry lists 22 T cell receptor beta chains sequenced from one sample in a study of cytomegalovirus exposure and HLA in healthy donors. PCR was performed using 60 Vbeta and 13 Jbeta primers. Libraries were prepared by immunoSEQ multiplex PCR; TCRdb keeps only in-frame clonotypes and omits some of them. The top ten hold roughly 9% of the sample, which has over 150,000 clones, about 80% seen once. The sample was PBMCs. Source of these receptors: a man younger than 35 in good health and CMV-seropositive.

The V call is TRBV19, the J call TRBJ2-1; 9 bases match TRBD2. Germline V lookup: CDR1 LNHDA, CDR2 SQIVND (reference sequence). V was pared by 4 bases and J by 10 bases, with 17 bases of the junction left unmatched. This CDR3 region has 17 residues. The CDR3 DNA reads as TGTGCCAGTAGTACCTATGAGGGGCGGGAGGGCCAATGGGAGCAGTTCTTC. Protein: CASSTYEGREGQWEQFF.

The CDR3 DNA sequence: TGTGCCAGCAGCTCCATGGGACAGGGGATCGGCAATCAGCCCCAGCATTTT. It is translated as CASSSMGQGIGNQPQHF. V and J are TRBV5-6 and TRBJ1-5, with 10 positions matching TRBD1. The junction had 8 bases not matched to a gene; V was cut back by 3 bases and J by 2 bases. The germline CDR1 and CDR2 sequences are SGHDT and YYEEEE. The length of the CDR3 is 17 residues.

The V and J genes are TRBV4-3 and TRBJ1-2, with D uncertain. Between the trimmed V and J ends, which lost 3 bases and 4 bases, there was a span of 12 bases. This CDR3 is built from 14 residues. Germline values: CDR1 LGHNA, CDR2 YSLEER. CDR3 sequence (DNA): TGCGCCAGCAGCCAGGCCAGCAGGTCCTATGGCTACACCTTC. Protein: CASSQASRSYGYTF.

The V and J genes are TRBV5-5 and TRBJ2-7; weak D call: TRBD2 (6 bases). Germline CDR1 and CDR2: SGHKS and YYEKEE (reference sequence). The CDR3 length is 14 residues. The ends were cut back, 4 bases at V and 0 bases at J, with 11 bases in the middle. CDR3 DNA: TGTGCCAGCAGCATAGCGGCGGGCTCCTACGAGCAGTACTTC. Its protein product is CASSIAAGSYEQYF.

The chain links TRBV6-5 to TRBJ1-6, with TRBD1 matching over 7 bases. This CDR3 is built from 15 residues. Germline values: CDR1 MNHEY, CDR2 SVGAGI. V lost 4 bases to trimming and J lost 10 bases; unmatched junction nucleotides: 10. The DNA of the CDR3 is TGTGCCAGCAGTTCGGCGACAGGGAGAGACTCACCCCTCCACTTT. Its translation: CASSSATGRDSPLHF.

The chain is built from TRBV28 and TRBJ1-6; 7 nucleotides line up with TRBD1. V lost 6 bases to trimming and J lost 5 bases; unmatched junction nucleotides: 4. Germline V gene data show CDR1 as MDHEN and CDR2 as SYDVKM. The CDR3 sequence is 14 residues long. CDR3 residues: CASRGDSHNSPLHF. The CDR3 region has the DNA TGTGCCAGCAGGGGGGACAGTCATAATTCACCCCTCCACTTT.

The chain links TRBV5-4 to TRBJ1-1; TRBD1 matches 7 bases. CDR1 is SGHNT, CDR2 YYREEE, per germline (reference sequence). The CDR3 contains 13 residues. The V gene end was trimmed by 9 bases and the J gene end by 0 bases; junction bases not matched to a gene: 5. CDR3 in amino acids: CATSDRMNTEAFF. Here the CDR3 DNA reads TGTGCCACCTCGGACAGGATGAACACTGAAGCTTTCTTT.

This rearrangement joins TRBV6-1 to TRBJ1-3; TRBD1 might be the D (5 bases). CDR1 and CDR2 (germline): MNHNS, SASEGT. CDR3 size: 13 residues. Trimming pared 4 bases from V and 8 bases from J, leaving 12 bases between. The CDR3 bases are TGTGCCAGCAGTGCGGGACTCCGGGACACCATATATTTT. Translating gives CASSAGLRDTIYF.

The chain combines TRBV13 with TRBJ1-1, with D possibly TRBD1 on 6 matching bases. V gave up 3 bases and J gave up 11 bases, with 19 bases separating them. The germline V gene has CDR1 PRHDT and CDR2 FYEKMQ (reference sequence). There are 14 residues in the CDR3. The CDR3 protein is CASSLPTPGVGAFF. The DNA for the CDR3 is TGTGCCAGCAGCTTGCCGACTCCAGGGGTTGGGGCTTTCTTT.

The rearrangement uses TRBV18 and TRBJ1-1; TRBD1 might be the D (5 bases). This CDR3 spans 17 amino acids. The germline gives CDR1 KGHSH, CDR2 LQKENI. Trimming stripped 8 bases from V and 1 base from J, with 23 bases between. The CDR3 DNA is TGTGCCAGCGTCACCACCTCGTCGACAGCCGAGAACACTGAAGCTTTCTTT. Amino acids: CASVTTSSTAENTEAFF.

This chain joins TRBV30 and TRBJ1-1; a weak D match, TRBD1 (6 bases). V gave up 3 bases and J gave up 4 bases, with 18 bases separating them. The germline V gene has CDR1 GTSNPN and CDR2 SVGIG (reference sequence). The CDR3 covers 15 residues. CDR3: CAWSLLGTDSTEAFF. The CDR3 DNA is TGTGCCTGGAGCCTGCTAGGCACGGACAGCACTGAAGCTTTCTTT. Drawing the rest from reference TRBV30 and TRBJ1-1, the complete variable domain is SQTIHQWPATLVQPVGSPLSLECTVEGTSNPNLYWYRQAAGRGLQLLFYSVGIGQISSEVPQNLSASRPQDRQFILSSKKLLLSDSGFYLCAWSLLGTDSTEAFFGQGTRLTVV.

The V and J genes are TRBV7-2 and TRBJ2-3; D may be TRBD1 (6 bases). CDR1 is SGHTA and CDR2 is FQGNSA in the germline V gene. Trimming cost V 1 base and J 6 bases, with 8 bases left between them. The CDR3 runs to 13 residues. CDR3: CASSLDRVDTQYF. The CDR3 region has the DNA TGTGCCAGCAGCTTAGACAGGGTTGATACGCAGTATTTT. Supplemented by reference TRBV7-2 and TRBJ2-3, the full variable domain reads GAGVSQSPSNKVTEKGKDVELRCDPISGHTALYWYRQSLGQGLEFLIYFQGNSAPDKSGLPSDRFSAERTGGSVSTLTIQRTQQEDSAVYLCASSLDRVDTQYFGPGTRLTVL.

The chain uses TRBV29-1 and TRBJ1-3; D gene uncertain. V was shortened by 5 bases and J by 8 bases, with 13 bases between the two germline ends. The CDR3 is 12 amino acids. Germline lookup yields CDR1 SQVTM and CDR2 ANQGSEA. CDR3 loop: CSVRNSGDTIYF. CDR3 nucleotides: TGCAGCGTTCGGAACAGTGGCGACACCATATATTTT.

The chain is built from TRBV27 and TRBJ2-3; D is undetermined. V shed 0 bases and J shed 0 bases, with 10 bases lying between them. CDR1 is MNHEY and CDR2 is SMNVEV in the germline V gene (reference sequence). The CDR3 length is 16 residues. The CDR3 DNA follows: TGTGCCAGCAGTTTATCGAATCCCGGGAGCACAGATACGCAGTATTTT. It is translated as CASSLSNPGSTDTQYF.

The V and J genes are TRBV5-1 and TRBJ2-3, with TRBD2 matching 9 bases. CDR1 SGHRS and CDR2 YFSETQ come from the germline V gene. Germline trimming cut 4 bases from V and 0 bases from J; bases unmatched to any gene: 6. The CDR3 consists of 16 residues. CDR3 protein: CASSLLAGLSTDTQYF. CDR3 nucleotide sequence: TGCGCCAGCAGCCTCCTAGCGGGGTTGAGCACAGATACGCAGTATTTT.

This chain connects TRBV2 to TRBJ1-4; 7 bases align to TRBD1. CDR3 length: 18 amino acids. V gave up 6 bases and J gave up 0 bases; unmatched junction bases: 13. In germline, CDR1 is SNHLY, CDR2 FYNNEI. The CDR3, as DNA: TGTGCCAGCAGGCCAAGGACAGGACTCCCTTCAACTAATGAAAAACTGTTTTTT. Translation: CASRPRTGLPSTNEKLFF.

The chain carries TRBV2 and TRBJ2-3, with a weak D call TRBD2 (6 bases). Germline loops: CDR1 SNHLY, CDR2 FYNNEI. CDR3 size: 13 residues. V was shortened by 4 bases and J by 6 bases, with 11 bases between the two germline ends. CDR3 in DNA: TGTGCCAGCAGTGGCCTAGCGTGGGATACGCAGTATTTT. As protein: CASSGLAWDTQYF. The variable domain in full, completed from reference TRBV2 and TRBJ2-3, reads EPEVTQTPSHQVTQMGQEVILRCVPISNHLYFYWYRQILGQKVEFLVSFYNNEISEKSEIFDDQFSVERPDGSNFTLKIRSTKLEDSAMYFCASSGLAWDTQYFGPGTRLTVL.

The J gene is TRBJ1-2, the V gene TRBV29-1; tentatively, D is TRBD1 (6 bases). The V end lost 5 bases, the J end lost 8 bases, and 21 bases lay between the germline ends. Looked up from germline, CDR1 is SQVTM and CDR2 is ANQGSEA. This CDR3 comprises 14 residues. As DNA, the CDR3 is TGCAGCGTTCATAACAGGGAATCGGGATCCGGCTACACCTTC. Translated: CSVHNRESGSGYTF. The full variable domain, rest sourced from reference TRBV29-1 and TRBJ1-2, is SAVISQKPSRDICQRGTSLTIQCQVDSQVTMMFWYRQQPGQSLTLIATANQGSEATYESGFVIDKFPISRPNLTFSTLTVSNMSPEDSSIYLCSVHNRESGSGYTFGSGTRLTVV.

This clone was seen a few times. The chain has TRBV6-6 and TRBJ1-1; D not certain. Germline lookup yields CDR1 MNHNY and CDR2 SVGAGI (reference sequence). This CDR3 comprises 12 residues. V was cut by 3 bases and J by 10 bases, with 12 bases left in between. The CDR3 region has the DNA TGTGCCAGCAGTTATACCGAATTCGGAGCTTTCTTT. This encodes CASSYTEFGAFF.

The chain combines TRBV9 with TRBJ2-7; TRBD1 aligns across 9 bases. CDR3 length: 15 residues. Trimming cost V 3 bases and J 7 bases; bases outside gene matches: 11. CDR1 SGDLS and CDR2 YYNGEE come from the germline V gene. The CDR3 region is CASSAGDRAMEEQYF. In DNA form, the CDR3 reads TGTGCCAGCAGCGCTGGGGACAGGGCCATGGAGGAGCAGTACTTC.

The rearrangement links TRBV19 to TRBJ1-6; D unclear. This CDR3 contains 13 residues. Trimming removed 8 bases at V and 7 bases at J, with 12 bases between. Germline V gives CDR1 LNHDA, CDR2 SQIVND (reference sequence). The CDR3 region is CASSLRRNSPLHF. Written as DNA, the CDR3 is TGTGCCAGTTCCTTAAGGCGGAATTCACCCCTCCACTTT.

This chain connects TRBV6-6 to TRBJ2-1, with D possibly TRBD1 on 6 matching bases. Germline-derived CDR1 and CDR2 are MNHNY and SVGAGI (reference sequence). V was shortened by 2 bases and J by 8 bases, with 16 bases between the two germline ends. The CDR3 loop spans 15 amino acids. As DNA, the CDR3 is TGTGCCAGCAGTTACCCCAGGGGCGAAGGCGATGAGCAGTTCTTC. Translation: CASSYPRGEGDEQFF.